This T cell receptor beta chain comes out of a study of T cells expressing NK-cell markers. Across the study: Seven HCMV-seropositive donors and one seronegative donor made up the eight sequenced donors.

The CDR3 consists of 17 residues. Germline CDR1 reads LNHDA; CDR2 reads SQIVND (reference sequence). Study results and limitations: The contribution of dominant NKG2C+ clonotypes to CD8+ T cells in six or seven donors was roughly 1.0-7.5%. The same clonotypes also predominated in the CD3+CD56-NKG2C+ fraction of four donors.

TCR beta libraries carry UMIs added by 5'RACE template switching. From its re-call of the 5' RACE reads, TCRdb lists each CDR3 protein once, without DNA. The table counts about 260,000 distinct CDR3 sequences; around 0.37% lies in the top ten. About this clonotype itself: The antigen is not known.

The chain joins TRBV19 to TRBJ1-5; absent DNA, TCRdb's TRBD1 call cannot be checked. This TCR derives from a man younger than 30 in good health. The sequencing sample was made of blood T cells: a sorted CD56 or NKG2C T cell subset, CD4+ or CD8+ T cells, or bulk PBMC T cells (not recorded which). This chain's CDR3 is CASSPRDRPAGNQPQHF.